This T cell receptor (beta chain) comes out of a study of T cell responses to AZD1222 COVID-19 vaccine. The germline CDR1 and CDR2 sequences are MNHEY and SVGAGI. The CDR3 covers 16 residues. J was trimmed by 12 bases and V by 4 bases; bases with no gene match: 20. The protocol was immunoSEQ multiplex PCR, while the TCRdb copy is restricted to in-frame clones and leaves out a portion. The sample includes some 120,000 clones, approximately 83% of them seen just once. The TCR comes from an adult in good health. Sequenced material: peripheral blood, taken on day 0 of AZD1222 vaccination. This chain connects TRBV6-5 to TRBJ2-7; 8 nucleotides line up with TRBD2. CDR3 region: CASSFSGAAGERERYF. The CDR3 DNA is TGTGCCAGCAGTTTCAGCGGAGCAGCGGGGGAAAGGGAACGGTACTTC.